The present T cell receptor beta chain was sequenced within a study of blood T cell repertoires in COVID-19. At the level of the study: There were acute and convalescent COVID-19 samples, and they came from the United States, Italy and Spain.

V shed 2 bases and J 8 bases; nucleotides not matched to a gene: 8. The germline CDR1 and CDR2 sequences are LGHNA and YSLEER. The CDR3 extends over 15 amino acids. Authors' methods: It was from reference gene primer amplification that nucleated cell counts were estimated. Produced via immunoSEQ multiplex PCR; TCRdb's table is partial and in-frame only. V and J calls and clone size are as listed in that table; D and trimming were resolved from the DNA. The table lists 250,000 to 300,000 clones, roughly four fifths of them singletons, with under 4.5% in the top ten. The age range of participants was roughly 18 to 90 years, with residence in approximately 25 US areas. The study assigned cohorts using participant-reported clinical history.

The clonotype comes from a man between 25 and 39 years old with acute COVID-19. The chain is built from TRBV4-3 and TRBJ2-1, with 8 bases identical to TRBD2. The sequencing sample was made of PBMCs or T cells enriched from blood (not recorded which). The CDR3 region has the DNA TGCGCCAGCAGCCAAATTAATAGCGGGAACGATGAGCAGTTCTTC. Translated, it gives CASSQINSGNDEQFF.